This T cell receptor beta chain was observed in a study of blood T cell repertoires in COVID-19. On the study more broadly: Specimens from acute and convalescent COVID-19 originated in the United States, Italy and Spain.

TCRdb's table, derived via immunoSEQ multiplex PCR, lists solely in-frame clones and lacks some. The table includes about 46,000 clones, about 89% detected once. CDR3 size: 14 residues. V lost 0 bases, J lost 2 bases, and 8 bases lay in between. Germline-derived CDR1 and CDR2 are SGHRS and YFSETQ. Sequencing was done on a sample of peripheral blood. This receptor was taken from a human donor in a cohort sampled during active COVID-19. The chain links TRBV5-1 to TRBJ1-1; the D is unclear. CDR3 sequence (DNA): TGCGCCAGCAGCTTGGTGGGCATTAACACTGAAGCTTTCTTT. Translating it yields CASSLVGINTEAFF.